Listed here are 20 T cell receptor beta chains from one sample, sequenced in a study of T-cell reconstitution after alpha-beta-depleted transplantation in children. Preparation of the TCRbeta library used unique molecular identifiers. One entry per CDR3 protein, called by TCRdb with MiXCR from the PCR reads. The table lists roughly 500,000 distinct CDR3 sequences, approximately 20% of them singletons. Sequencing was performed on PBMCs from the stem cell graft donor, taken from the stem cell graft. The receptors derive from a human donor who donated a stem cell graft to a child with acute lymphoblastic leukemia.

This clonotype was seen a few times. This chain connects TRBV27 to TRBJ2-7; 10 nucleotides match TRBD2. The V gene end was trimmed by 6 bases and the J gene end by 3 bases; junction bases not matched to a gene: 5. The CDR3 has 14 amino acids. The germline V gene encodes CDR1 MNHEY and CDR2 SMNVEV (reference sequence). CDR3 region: CASSLAGEVYEQYF. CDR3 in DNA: TGTGCCAGCAGCCTAGCGGGAGAGGTCTACGAGCAGTACTTC.

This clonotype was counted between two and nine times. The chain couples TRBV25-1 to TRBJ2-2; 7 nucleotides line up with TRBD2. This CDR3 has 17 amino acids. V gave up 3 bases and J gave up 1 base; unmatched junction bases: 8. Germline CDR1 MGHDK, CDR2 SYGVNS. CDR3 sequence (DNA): TGTGCCAGCAGTGACCTAAGAGGACTAGAGAACACCGGGGAGCTGTTTTTT. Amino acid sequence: CASSDLRGLENTGELFF. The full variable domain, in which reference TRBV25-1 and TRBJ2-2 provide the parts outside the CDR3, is EADIYQTPRYLVIGTGKKITLECSQTMGHDKMYWYQQDPGMELHLIHYSYGVNSTEKGDLSSESTVSRIRTEHFPLTLESARPSHTSQYLCASSDLRGLENTGELFFGEGSRLTVL.

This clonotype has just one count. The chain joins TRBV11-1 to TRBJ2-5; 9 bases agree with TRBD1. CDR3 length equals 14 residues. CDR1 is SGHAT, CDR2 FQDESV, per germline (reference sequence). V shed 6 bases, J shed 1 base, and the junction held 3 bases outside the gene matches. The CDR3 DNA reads TGTGCCAGCAGGATGGGACAGGGCCAAGAGACCCAGTACTTC. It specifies CASRMGQGQETQYF.

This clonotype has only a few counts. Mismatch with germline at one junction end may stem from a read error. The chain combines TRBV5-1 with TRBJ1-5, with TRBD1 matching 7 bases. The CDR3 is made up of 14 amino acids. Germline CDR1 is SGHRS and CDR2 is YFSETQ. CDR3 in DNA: TGCGCCAGCAGCTTGGGGGACAGCAAGCAGCCCCAGCATTTT. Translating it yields CASSLGDSKQPQHF.

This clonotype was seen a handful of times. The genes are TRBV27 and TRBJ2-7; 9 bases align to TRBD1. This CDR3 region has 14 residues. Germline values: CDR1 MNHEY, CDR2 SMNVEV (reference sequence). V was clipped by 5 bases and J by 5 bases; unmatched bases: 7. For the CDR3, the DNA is TGTGCCAGCAGTCCGGGACAGGGCCTCCACGAGCAGTACTTC. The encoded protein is CASSPGQGLHEQYF.

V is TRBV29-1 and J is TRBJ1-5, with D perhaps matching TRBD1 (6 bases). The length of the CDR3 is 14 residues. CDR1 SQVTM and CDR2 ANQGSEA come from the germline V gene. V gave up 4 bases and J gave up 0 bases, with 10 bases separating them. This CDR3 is CSVGGGASNQPQHF. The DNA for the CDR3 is TGCAGCGTTGGAGGGGGGGCTAGCAATCAGCCCCAGCATTTT.

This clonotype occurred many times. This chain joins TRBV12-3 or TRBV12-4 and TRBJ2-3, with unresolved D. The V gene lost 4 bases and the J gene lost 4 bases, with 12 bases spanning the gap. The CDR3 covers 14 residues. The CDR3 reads CASSSGSSPDTQYF. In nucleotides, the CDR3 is TGTGCCAGCAGTTCAGGAAGCAGCCCAGATACGCAGTATTTT.

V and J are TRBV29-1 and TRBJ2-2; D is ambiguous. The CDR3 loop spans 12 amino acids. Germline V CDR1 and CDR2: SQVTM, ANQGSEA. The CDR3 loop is CSAVTNTGELFF. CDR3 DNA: TGCAGTGCCGTCACGAACACCGGGGAGCTGTTTTTT.

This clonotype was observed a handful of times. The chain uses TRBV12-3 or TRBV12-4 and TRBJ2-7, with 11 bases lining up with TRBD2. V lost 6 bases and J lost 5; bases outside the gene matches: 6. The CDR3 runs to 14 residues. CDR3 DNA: TGTGCCAGCAGCATAACTAGCGGGAGCCACGAGCAGTACTTC. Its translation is CASSITSGSHEQYF.

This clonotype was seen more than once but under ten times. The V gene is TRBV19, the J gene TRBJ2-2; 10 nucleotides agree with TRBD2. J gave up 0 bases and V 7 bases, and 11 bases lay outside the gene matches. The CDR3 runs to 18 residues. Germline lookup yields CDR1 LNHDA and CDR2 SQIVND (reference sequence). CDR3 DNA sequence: TGTGCCAGTACCGGGGCCCCGGGACTAGCGACGAACACCGGGGAGCTGTTTTTT. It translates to CASTGAPGLATNTGELFF.

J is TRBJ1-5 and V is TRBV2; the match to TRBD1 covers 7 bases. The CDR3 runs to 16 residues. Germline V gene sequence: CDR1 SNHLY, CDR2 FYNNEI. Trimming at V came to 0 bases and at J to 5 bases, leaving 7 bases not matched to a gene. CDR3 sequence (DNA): TGTGCCAGCAGTGAAGCGCTTCGAGGGGGCGATCAGCCCCAGCATTTT. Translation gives CASSEALRGGDQPQHF. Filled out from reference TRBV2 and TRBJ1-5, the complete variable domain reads EPEVTQTPSHQVTQMGQEVILRCVPISNHLYFYWYRQILGQKVEFLVSFYNNEISEKSEIFDDQFSVERPDGSNFTLKIRSTKLEDSAMYFCASSEALRGGDQPQHFGDGTRLSIL.

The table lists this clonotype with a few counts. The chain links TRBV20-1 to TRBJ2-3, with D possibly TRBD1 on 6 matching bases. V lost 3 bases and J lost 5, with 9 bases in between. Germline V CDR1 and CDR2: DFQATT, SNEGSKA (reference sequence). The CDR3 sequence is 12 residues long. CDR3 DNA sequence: TGCAGTGCTAGCCAGGGGCTAGATACGCAGTATTTT. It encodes CSASQGLDTQYF.

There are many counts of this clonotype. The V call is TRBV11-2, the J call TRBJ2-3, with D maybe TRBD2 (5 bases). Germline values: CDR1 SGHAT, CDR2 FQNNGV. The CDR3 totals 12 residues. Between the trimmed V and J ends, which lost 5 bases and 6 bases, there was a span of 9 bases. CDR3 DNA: TGTGCCAGCAGCCGGGGTACGGATACGCAGTATTTT. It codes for CASSRGTDTQYF.

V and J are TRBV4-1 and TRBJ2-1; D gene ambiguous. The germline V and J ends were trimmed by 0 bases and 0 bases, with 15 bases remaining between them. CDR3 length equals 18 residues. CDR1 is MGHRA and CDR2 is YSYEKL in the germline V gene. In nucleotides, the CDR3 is TGCGCCAGCAGCCAAGATCCCGGACCCCCGAGCTCCTACAATGAGCAGTTCTTC. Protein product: CASSQDPGPPSSYNEQFF.

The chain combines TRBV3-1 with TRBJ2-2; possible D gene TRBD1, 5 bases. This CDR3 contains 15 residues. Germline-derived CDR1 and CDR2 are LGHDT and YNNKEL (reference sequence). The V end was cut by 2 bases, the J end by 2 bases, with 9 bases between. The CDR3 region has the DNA TGTGCCAGCAGCCAAAGGGGCAGCAACACCGGGGAGCTGTTTTTT. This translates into CASSQRGSNTGELFF.

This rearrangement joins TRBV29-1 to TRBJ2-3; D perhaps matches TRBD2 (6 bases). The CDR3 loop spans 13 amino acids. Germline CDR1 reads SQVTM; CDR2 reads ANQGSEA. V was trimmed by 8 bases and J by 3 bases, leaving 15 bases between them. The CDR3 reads CSPFRAGTDTQYF. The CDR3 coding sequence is TGCAGCCCATTTAGGGCGGGAACAGATACGCAGTATTTT.

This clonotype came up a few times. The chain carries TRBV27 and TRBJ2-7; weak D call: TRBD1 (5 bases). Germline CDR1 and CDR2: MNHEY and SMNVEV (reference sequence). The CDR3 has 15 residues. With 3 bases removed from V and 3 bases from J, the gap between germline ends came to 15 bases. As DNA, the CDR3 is TGTGCCAGCAGTTTGGGTAGGGGTCCCCACTACGAGCAGTACTTC. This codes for CASSLGRGPHYEQYF.

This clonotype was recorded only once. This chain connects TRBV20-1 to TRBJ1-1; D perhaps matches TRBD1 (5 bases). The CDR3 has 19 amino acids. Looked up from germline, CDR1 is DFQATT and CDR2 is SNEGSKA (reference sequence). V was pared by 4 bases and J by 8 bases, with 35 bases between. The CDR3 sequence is CSAKGLLPGRILEQTEAFF. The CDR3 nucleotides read TGCAGTGCTAAAGGTTTACTCCCGGGACGGATCCTGGAGCAAACCGAAGCTTTCTTT.

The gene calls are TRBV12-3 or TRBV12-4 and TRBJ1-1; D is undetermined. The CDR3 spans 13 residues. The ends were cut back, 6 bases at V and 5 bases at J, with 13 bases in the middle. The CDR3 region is CASSSSAETEAFF. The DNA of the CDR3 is TGTGCCAGCAGCTCTTCCGCCGAGACTGAAGCTTTCTTT.

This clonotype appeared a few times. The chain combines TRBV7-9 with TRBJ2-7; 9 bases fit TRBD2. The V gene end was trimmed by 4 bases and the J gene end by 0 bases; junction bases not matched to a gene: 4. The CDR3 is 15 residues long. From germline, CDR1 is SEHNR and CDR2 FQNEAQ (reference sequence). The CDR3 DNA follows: TGTGCCAGCAGCTACCATAGCGGGAGCTCCTACGAGCAGTACTTC. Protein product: CASSYHSGSSYEQYF.